What follows describes a single T cell receptor (beta chain). The record originates from a study of cytomegalovirus exposure and HLA in healthy donors. V was cut by 5 bases and J by 1 base, with 12 bases left in between. Germline values: CDR1 SNHLY, CDR2 FYNNEI. The CDR3 is 15 amino acids. Repertoires were generated with immunoSEQ multiplex PCR, while TCRdb's copy carries only in-frame clones and drops some. The sample has 98,000 or so clones, around 95% seen once. Sequences were obtained from PBMCs. This sequence was found in a woman between 18 and 30 years old in good health and CMV-seronegative. The chain employs TRBV2 and TRBJ2-1, with a possible D match to TRBD1 (8 bases). The CDR3 sequence is CASSSQGGSYNEQFF. The CDR3 nucleotides are TGTGCCAGCAGTTCACAGGGGGGGTCCTACAATGAGCAGTTCTTC.